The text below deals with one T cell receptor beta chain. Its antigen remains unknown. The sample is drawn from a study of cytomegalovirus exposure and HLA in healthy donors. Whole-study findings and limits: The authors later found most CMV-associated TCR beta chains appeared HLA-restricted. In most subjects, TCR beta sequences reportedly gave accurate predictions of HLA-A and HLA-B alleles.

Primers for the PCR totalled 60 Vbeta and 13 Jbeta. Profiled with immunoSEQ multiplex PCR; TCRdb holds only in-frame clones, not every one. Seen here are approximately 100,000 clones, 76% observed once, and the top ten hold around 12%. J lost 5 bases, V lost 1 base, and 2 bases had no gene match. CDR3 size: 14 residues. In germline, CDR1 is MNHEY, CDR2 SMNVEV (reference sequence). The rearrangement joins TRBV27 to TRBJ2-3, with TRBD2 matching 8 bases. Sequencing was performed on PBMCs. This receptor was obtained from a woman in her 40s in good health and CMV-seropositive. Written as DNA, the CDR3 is TGTGCCAGCAGTTTATACCGGGGGGGAGATACGCAGTATTTT. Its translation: CASSLYRGGDTQYF.